This entry lists 31 T cell receptor beta chains sequenced from one sample in a study of identifying expanded T cells in peripheral blood. The protocol was immunoSEQ multiplex PCR, while the TCRdb copy is restricted to in-frame clones and leaves out a portion. The sample shows 55,000 to 60,000 clones, around nine tenths of them seen only once. What was sequenced was blood. These receptors all come from a person aged 18 to 75 in good health.

The J gene is TRBJ1-1, the V gene TRBV5-6; D gene ambiguous. CDR3 length: 16 amino acids. Between the trimmed V and J ends, which lost 2 bases and 1 base, there was a span of 15 bases. Germline lookup yields CDR1 SGHDT and CDR2 YYEEEE. Written as DNA, the CDR3 is TGTGCCAGCAGCTTTTTTTCGAGAGTACGGAACACTGAAGCTTTCTTT. Protein product: CASSFFSRVRNTEAFF.

The chain is built from TRBV6-5 and TRBJ1-1, with D unclear. Germline lookup yields CDR1 MNHEY and CDR2 SVGAGI. CDR3 length: 13 residues. V shed 5 bases and J shed 5 bases, with 12 bases lying between them. This CDR3 is CASSLRQETEAFF. As DNA, the CDR3 is TGTGCCAGCAGTCTTCGCCAAGAGACTGAAGCTTTCTTT.

The chain has TRBV7-9 and TRBJ1-1; D gene unclear. Germline V gives CDR1 SEHNR, CDR2 FQNEAQ (reference sequence). V dropped 5 bases and J dropped 7 bases, with 14 bases sitting between them. The CDR3 has 13 residues. The CDR3 region is CASSPDPGFEAFF. The DNA for the CDR3 is TGTGCCAGCAGCCCAGATCCGGGATTTGAAGCTTTCTTT.

This clone was picked up one time. The chain employs TRBV21-1 and TRBJ2-7. TRBV21-1 is a documented pseudogene. CDR3 length equals 16 residues. The CDR3 reads CASSPAVGGVMGEQYF. CDR3 DNA: TGTGCCAGCAGCCCCGCCGTTGGGGGTGTAATGGGCGAGCAGTACTTC.

Of note for this clone: A read error may produce the germline difference seen at one junction end. The chain carries TRBV7-6 and TRBJ1-1; D unclear. The CDR3 has 13 residues. Germline values: CDR1 SGHVS, CDR2 FNYEAQ. The CDR3 is CASSLAMNTEAFF. CDR3 bases: TGTGCCAGCAGCCTAGCCATGAACACTGAAGCTTTCTTT. Full variable domain (outside the CDR3, taken from reference TRBV7-6 and TRBJ1-1): GAGVSQSPRYKVTKRGQDVALRCDPISGHVSLYWYRQALGQGPEFLTYFNYEAQQDKSGLPNDRFSAERPEGSISTLTIQRTEQRDSAMYRCASSLAMNTEAFFGQGTRLTVV.

CDR3 coding DNA: TGTGCCAGCAGCCCGGAAGGGGCAGGTAGAGAGACCCAGTACTTC. This translates into CASSPEGAGRETQYF. This sequence joins TRBV7-2 and TRBJ2-5; possible D gene TRBD1, 5 bases. This CDR3 spans 15 amino acids. The germline V and J ends were trimmed by 5 bases and 4 bases, with 17 bases remaining between them. From germline, CDR1 is SGHTA and CDR2 FQGNSA.

The chain is built from TRBV4-1 and TRBJ2-7; TRBD1 agrees at 7 bases. Looked up from germline, CDR1 is MGHRA and CDR2 is YSYEKL. V lost 2 bases to trimming and J lost 3 bases; unmatched junction nucleotides: 4. The CDR3 has 14 residues. CDR3 nucleotide sequence: TGCGCCAGCAGCCAACCGGGACAGAGCTACGAGCAGTACTTC. Translation gives CASSQPGQSYEQYF.

The rearrangement joins TRBV21-1 to TRBJ2-1; the table's D call TRBD2 went unverified against the DNA. TRBV21-1 is described as a pseudogene. CDR3 length equals 16 residues. CDR3 nucleotide sequence: TGTGCCAGCAGCCCGCGACGGCTAGCGGACTTCAATGAGCAGTTCTTC. Its protein is CASSPRRLADFNEQFF.

J is TRBJ1-5 and V is TRBV19; possible D gene TRBD1, 5 bases. The V end lost 3 bases, the J end lost 1 base, and 16 bases lay between the germline ends. Germline CDR1 LNHDA, CDR2 SQIVND (reference sequence). The CDR3 runs to 17 residues. The CDR3 coding sequence is TGTGCCAGTAGTATCCCGGCCGAGGGGCGAAGCAATCAGCCCCAGCATTTT. Residues: CASSIPAEGRSNQPQHF.

The chain carries TRBV6-1 and TRBJ2-1; D not resolved. The CDR3 extends over 13 amino acids. Germline V gene lookup returns CDR1 MNHNS and CDR2 SASEGT. Trimming took off 7 bases at V and 7 bases at J, with 14 bases between the two ends. The CDR3 protein is CASNSDWYNEQFF. The CDR3 DNA sequence: TGTGCCAGCAATTCGGATTGGTATAATGAGCAGTTCTTC.

The chain recombines TRBV30 with TRBJ1-5; 7 nucleotides match TRBD1. The V gene end was trimmed by 0 bases and the J gene end by 0 bases; junction bases not matched to a gene: 5. The CDR3 spans 16 residues. Germline CDR1 reads GTSNPN; CDR2 reads SVGIG (reference sequence). The CDR3 nucleotides read TGTGCCTGGAGTGTAGGGACAGTTTATAGCAATCAGCCCCAGCATTTT. Translating it yields CAWSVGTVYSNQPQHF.

This sequence joins TRBV4-2 and TRBJ2-5; tentative D call: TRBD2 (6 bases). The CDR3 length is 16 residues. The V end was cut by 4 bases, the J end by 2 bases, with 17 bases between. The V gene's germline CDR1 is LGHNA and CDR2 YNFKEQ. CDR3 DNA: TGTGCCAGCAGCCTGGAGGGCGGCCGGTCACAAGAGACCCAGTACTTC. This translates into CASSLEGGRSQETQYF.

The rearrangement joins TRBV7-8 to TRBJ2-3; 13 nucleotides line up with TRBD2. The V and J ends lost 3 bases and 5 bases, in that order; junction bases with no gene match: 5. The CDR3 has 16 amino acids. CDR1 is SGHVS, CDR2 FQNEAQ, per germline. CDR3 in amino acids: CASSLRLAGGRDTQYF. Written as DNA, the CDR3 is TGTGCCAGCAGCTTGCGACTAGCGGGGGGACGAGATACGCAGTATTTT.

This chain uses TRBV2 with TRBJ2-3; no firm D call. V was shortened by 6 bases and J by 0 bases, with 10 bases between the two germline ends. The CDR3 has 14 residues. Germline values: CDR1 SNHLY, CDR2 FYNNEI. The CDR3 coding sequence is TGTGCCAGCAGAGTAGACCTGAGCACAGATACGCAGTATTTT. The encoded protein is CASRVDLSTDTQYF.

The V call is TRBV28, the J call TRBJ2-7; no clear D gene. The germline CDR1 and CDR2 sequences are MDHEN and SYDVKM. The V end lost 5 bases, the J end lost 0 bases, and 5 bases lay between the germline ends. The CDR3 runs to 12 residues. The CDR3 region is CASSASSYEQYF. Written as DNA, the CDR3 is TGTGCCAGCAGTGCCAGCTCCTACGAGCAGTACTTC.

The V call is TRBV9, the J call TRBJ2-3, with no clear D. Trimming took 9 bases from V and 0 from J, leaving 11 bases between them. Germline V gene lookup returns CDR1 SGDLS and CDR2 YYNGEE. This CDR3 region has 13 residues. The CDR3 nucleotides are TGTGCCACCACTCAGATTAGCACAGATACGCAGTATTTT. It translates to CATTQISTDTQYF.

The chain recombines TRBV29-1 with TRBJ2-7; TRBD1 matches at 7 bases. The V and J ends lost 5 bases and 2 bases, in that order; junction bases with no gene match: 3. CDR1 and CDR2 from the germline V gene are SQVTM and ANQGSEA. The CDR3 extends over 12 amino acids. In DNA, the CDR3 is TGCAGCGTTACTACAGGGGCCTACGAGCAGTACTTC. It translates to CSVTTGAYEQYF.

This clone has just a few counts. The chain recombines TRBV6-1 with TRBJ1-5, with 10 nucleotides matching TRBD1. With V trimmed by 5 bases and J by 5 bases, 6 bases remained unmatched. Germline CDR1 is MNHNS and CDR2 is SASEGT. This CDR3 comprises 15 residues. The CDR3 coding sequence is TGTGCCAGCAGTAGTTCCGGGACAGGGGATCAGCCCCAGCATTTT. This translates into CASSSSGTGDQPQHF.

V is TRBV18 and J is TRBJ2-3; D is uncertain. This CDR3 contains 14 residues. Per the germline V gene, CDR1 is KGHSH and CDR2 is LQKENI. Trimming stripped 2 bases from V and 2 bases from J, with 8 bases between. The CDR3: CASSPNSITDTQYF. CDR3 coding DNA: TGTGCCAGCTCACCAAACAGTATCACAGATACGCAGTATTTT.

This clone was seen just once. One junction end disagrees with the germline gene, perhaps due to a read error. The chain is built from TRBV4-3 and TRBJ2-1, with a tentative D call TRBD2 (6 bases). CDR3 length: 16 residues. Per germline, CDR1 LGHNA and CDR2 YSLEER. The CDR3 region is CASSKEGPGGYNEQFF. Written as DNA, the CDR3 is TGCGCCAGCAGCAAAGAGGGGCCCGGGGGTTACAATGAGCAGTTCTTC.

The gene calls are TRBV28 and TRBJ2-2; tentatively, D is TRBD2 (6 bases). There are 11 residues in the CDR3. V was clipped by 10 bases and J by 6 bases, with 9 bases between them. Germline-derived CDR1 and CDR2 are MDHEN and SYDVKM. The CDR3 nucleotides are TGTGCCACACCGGGGGCCGGGGAGCTGTTTTTT. The encoded protein is CATPGAGELFF.

V usage is TRBV11-2 and J usage is TRBJ2-3, with 10 bases that match TRBD2. Germline trimming cut 5 bases from V and 4 bases from J; bases unmatched to any gene: 9. The CDR3 consists of 16 residues. Germline V gives CDR1 SGHAT, CDR2 FQNNGV. The CDR3 sequence: CASSTKLAGSPDTQYF. CDR3 in DNA: TGTGCCAGCAGCACCAAACTAGCGGGAAGCCCAGATACGCAGTATTTT.

The rearrangement links TRBV5-6 to TRBJ2-7; D gene uncertain. Germline V lookup: CDR1 SGHDT, CDR2 YYEEEE. The CDR3 is made up of 16 amino acids. V was clipped by 1 base and J by 3 bases, with 17 bases between them. CDR3 region: CASSLPSASANYEQYF. The CDR3 nucleotides read TGTGCCAGCAGCTTGCCCTCCGCCTCCGCCAACTACGAGCAGTACTTC. Full variable domain (remainder filled in from reference TRBV5-6 and TRBJ2-7): DAGVTQSPTHLIKTRGQQVTLRCSPKSGHDTVSWYQQALGQGPQFIFQYYEEEERQRGNFPDRFSGHQFPNYSSELNVNALLLGDSALYLCASSLPSASANYEQYFGPGTRLTVT.

About this clone: Distinct nucleotide sequences in the sample also encode this CDR3. The V gene is TRBV20-1, the J gene TRBJ2-5; D not certain. The CDR3 consists of 11 residues. Per germline, CDR1 DFQATT and CDR2 SNEGSKA (reference sequence). V gave up 0 bases and J gave up 5 bases, with 4 bases separating them. CDR3: CSARDLETQYF. CDR3 DNA: TGCAGTGCTAGAGATCTTGAGACCCAGTACTTC.

This clone was counted once. This chain connects TRBV7-6 to TRBJ2-1; 9 bases align to TRBD2. CDR1 is SGHVS, CDR2 FNYEAQ, per germline. The trim removed 5 bases at V and 5 bases at J, leaving 4 bases unmatched. This CDR3 spans 14 amino acids. The CDR3 sequence is CASSPRLADNEQFF. The CDR3 region has the DNA TGTGCCAGCAGCCCGAGACTAGCGGACAATGAGCAGTTCTTC. Variable domain in full (rest from reference TRBV7-6 and TRBJ2-1): GAGVSQSPRYKVTKRGQDVALRCDPISGHVSLYWYRQALGQGPEFLTYFNYEAQQDKSGLPNDRFSAERPEGSISTLTIQRTEQRDSAMYRCASSPRLADNEQFFGPGTRLTVL.

The chain carries TRBV18 and TRBJ1-5; tentative D call: TRBD1 (5 bases). Looked up from germline, CDR1 is KGHSH and CDR2 is LQKENI. Trimming took off 5 bases at V and 5 bases at J, with 7 bases between the two ends. The CDR3 spans 12 residues. Written as DNA, the CDR3 is TGTGCCAGCTCAATAGGGGATCAGCCCCAGCATTTT. Translated: CASSIGDQPQHF.

The J gene is TRBJ2-1, the V gene TRBV4-3; D is undetermined. The CDR3 consists of 16 residues. Trimming cost V 1 base and J 0 bases, with 10 bases left between them. The germline V gene encodes CDR1 LGHNA and CDR2 YSLEER. The CDR3 loop is CASSQGQAFSYNEQFF. In DNA form, the CDR3 reads TGCGCCAGCAGCCAAGGGCAGGCCTTCTCCTACAATGAGCAGTTCTTC.

The chain uses TRBV25-1 and TRBJ2-7; 8 bases are shared with TRBD2. With 3 bases clipped from V and 0 bases from J, the junction kept 4 bases outside the gene matches. Germline assignment: CDR1 MGHDK and CDR2 SYGVNS. This CDR3 comprises 15 residues. CDR3 region: CASSDSGKSSYEQYF. As DNA, the CDR3 is TGTGCCAGCAGTGATAGCGGGAAAAGCTCCTACGAGCAGTACTTC.

The gene calls are TRBV9 and TRBJ2-3; D is undetermined. Trimming cost V 0 bases and J 4 bases, with 15 bases left between them. The CDR3 has 16 amino acids. CDR1 and CDR2 (germline): SGDLS, YYNGEE. CDR3 coding DNA: TGTGCCAGCAGCGTAGGTTTATTTGTTGGGGCAGATACGCAGTATTTT. It yields the protein CASSVGLFVGADTQYF.

The chain carries TRBV28 and TRBJ2-1, with 8 bases that match TRBD2. J lost 4 bases, V lost 3 bases, and 14 bases had no gene match. Per the germline V gene, CDR1 is MDHEN and CDR2 is SYDVKM. The CDR3 extends over 18 amino acids. As DNA, the CDR3 is TGTGCCAGCAGTTTTTTGTATTTGGCGGGAGGAAGATACAATGAGCAGTTCTTC. Its translation is CASSFLYLAGGRYNEQFF.

The chain recombines TRBV7-8 with TRBJ1-1; no firm D call. Germline V gene lookup returns CDR1 SGHVS and CDR2 FQNEAQ. Trimming left V 1 base short and J 6 bases short, with 12 bases between. This CDR3 is 14 amino acids long. The CDR3 region is CASSLDISRAEAFF. The DNA for the CDR3 is TGTGCCAGCAGCTTAGATATATCGAGGGCTGAAGCTTTCTTT.